This T cell receptor beta chain was retrieved from a study of T cells in Graves' hyperthyroidism and ophthalmopathy. Germline V gives CDR1 LNHDA, CDR2 SQIVND (reference sequence). The CDR3 is 14 amino acids. V lost 5 bases and J lost 5, with 14 bases in between. Overall study results and limits: Most clonotypes expanded in the thyroid (above 0.001) were also present in blood.

Using RNA transcripts as the source, TCR beta CDR3 regions were amplified. The TCR CDR3 first-round RT-PCR relied on the HTBI primer set. TCRdb analysed the multiplex PCR reads with MiXCR anew, one entry per CDR3 protein. The table shows about 640,000 distinct CDR3 sequences, with less than 25% occurring only once. A note on this clonotype: No antigen is known for it.

The rearrangement uses TRBV19 and TRBJ2-3; D unclear. The sequence was obtained from a man between 25 and 39 years old with Graves' ophthalmopathy. Material for sequencing was blood. CDR3 sequence (DNA): TGTGCCAGTAGTGTGAAGGGTCGGCTAGATACGCAGTATTTT. Translated: CASSVKGRLDTQYF. Combining the CDR3 with reference TRBV19 and TRBJ2-3 gives the whole variable domain DGGITQSPKYLFRKEGQNVTLSCEQNLNHDAMYWYRQDPGQGLRLIYYSQIVNDFQKGDIAEGYSVSREKKESFPLTVTSAQKNPTAFYLCASSVKGRLDTQYFGPGTRLTVL.